This TCR beta chain comes out of a study of T-cell memory formation after mild COVID-19. Germline V gene sequence: CDR1 SGHRS, CDR2 YFSETQ. The V gene lost 4 bases and the J gene lost 8 bases, with 15 bases spanning the gap. This CDR3 region has 14 residues. Using its own MiXCR run on the 5' RACE reads, TCRdb lists one record per CDR3 protein. The sample includes 25,000 to 35,000 distinct CDR3 sequences, less than 8% of them seen just once. This clonotype was picked up many times. The receptor comes from an adult woman who had mild COVID-19 (a few samples of this study predate the infection). Cell type and time point are not known. The chain is built from TRBV5-1 and TRBJ1-4; D call uncertain. Sequenced sample: PBMCs or a T cell subset sorted from them (not recorded which). This CDR3 reads CASSPGQGGEKLFF. CDR3 coding DNA: TGCGCCAGCAGCCCCGGCCAAGGAGGCGAAAAACTGTTTTTT.